Listed below are T cell receptor beta chains from one sample, sequenced in a study of blood T cell repertoires in COVID-19. Here immunoSEQ multiplex PCR was the method, and the copy in TCRdb shows in-frame clones only, minus some. The sample lists about 190,000 clones, more than 85% occurring once. The sequencing sample was made of PBMCs or T cells enriched from blood (not recorded which). Receptors originate from a middle-aged woman in a cohort exposed to, infected with or recovered from COVID-19 (not recorded which). The conserved cysteine and the conserved F or W are not part of the CDR3 here. Each record gives: V gene, J gene, CDR3 length, CDR3 protein.

TRBV6-2/TRBV6-3,TRBJ2-3,12,ASSYSVGADTQY
TRBV5-8,TRBJ1-5,11,ASSPGLGEPQH
TRBV20-1,TRBJ2-3,9,SASFTDTQY
TRBV7-9,TRBJ2-7,13,ASSLNPAGGNEQY
TRBV4-1,TRBJ2-7,13,ASSQYQGTSYEQY
TRBV6-5,TRBJ1-1,12,ASSFQGGNTEAF
TRBV6-5,TRBJ1-1,12,ASREPGQGTEAF
TRBV6-5,TRBJ2-1,12,ASSRGQSYNEQF
TRBV2,TRBJ2-5,11,ASRREGQGATY
TRBV7-2,TRBJ2-5,13,ASSLGLRERETQY
TRBV9,TRBJ2-1,13,ASSIAGTAGNEQF
TRBV4-1,TRBJ1-6,14,ASSQEGLHYNSPLH
TRBV7-9,TRBJ1-2,12,ASSANQGFEGYT
TRBV23-1,TRBJ2-7,15,ASSQASPGLESYEQY
TRBV27,TRBJ1-5,12,ASSLMAGNQPQH
TRBV4-3,TRBJ1-1,11,ASSRTMNTEAF
TRBV7-2,TRBJ2-7,14,ASSSPSRETPYEQY
TRBV19,TRBJ1-1,13,ASSISNPRDTEAF
TRBV6-4,TRBJ2-3,12,ASSDSQGSDTQY
TRBV5-5,TRBJ2-7,13,ASRSGLAAWDEQY
TRBV30,TRBJ1-4,12,AWSVDRGSEKLF
TRBV5-5,TRBJ1-1,13,ASSWTGPRNTEAF
TRBV7-8,TRBJ1-1,11,ASSATGTTEAF
TRBV5-6,TRBJ2-7,15,ASSATQTSGRGYEQY
TRBV5-1,TRBJ2-5,10,ASSYRGQTQY
TRBV4-3,TRBJ1-6,14,ASSSSPGGENSPLH
TRBV12-3/TRBV12-4,TRBJ2-7,11,ASSDSSSYEQY
TRBV23-1,TRBJ1-5,12,ASSQPGSHQPQH
TRBV21-1,TRBJ1-5,12,ASTPGESNQPQH
TRBV10-2,TRBJ1-1,12,ASSERIRGTEAF
TRBV27,TRBJ1-6,11,ASRLQFNSPLH
TRBV6-2/TRBV6-3,TRBJ2-7,14,ASSYSPSRVLYEQY
TRBV7-2,TRBJ1-1,12,ASSPDRTGIEAF
TRBV5-6,TRBJ2-7,11,ASSLGTGGEQY
TRBV7-2,TRBJ2-5,14,ASSLVSSGIQETQY
TRBV7-9,TRBJ1-2,13,ASSSPWPGGDGYT
TRBV4-3,TRBJ2-1,13,ASSPWTSAYNEQF
TRBV5-4,TRBJ2-2,13,ASSPPSGAGGELF
TRBV10-3,TRBJ2-3,12,AISGAGRQDTQY
TRBV9,TRBJ1-1,14,ASSAPGTGGRTEAF
TRBV20-1,TRBJ2-7,13,SASPTGTGAYEQY
TRBV6-5,TRBJ1-2,9,ASSRDSIYT
TRBV6-6,TRBJ2-1,14,ASSYSSSGEGNEQF
TRBV2,TRBJ2-5,12,ASSDLAGRGTQY
TRBV5-1,TRBJ2-1,15,ASSYTTSQGGDNEQF
TRBV14,TRBJ2-3,13,ASSPRGGSADTQY
TRBV28,TRBJ1-2,11,ASSYRAVDGYT
TRBV7-9,TRBJ2-1,15,ASSLTPRASSYNEQF
TRBV7-9,TRBJ2-7,12,ASSSGGQGYEQY
TRBV5-6,TRBJ1-1,14,ASSPGTGALNTEAF
TRBV7-2,TRBJ1-1,12,ASTMLVGGTEAF
TRBV6-1,TRBJ1-1,10,ASSEGSGEAF
TRBV27,TRBJ2-4,14,ASRTRTGRSRNIQY